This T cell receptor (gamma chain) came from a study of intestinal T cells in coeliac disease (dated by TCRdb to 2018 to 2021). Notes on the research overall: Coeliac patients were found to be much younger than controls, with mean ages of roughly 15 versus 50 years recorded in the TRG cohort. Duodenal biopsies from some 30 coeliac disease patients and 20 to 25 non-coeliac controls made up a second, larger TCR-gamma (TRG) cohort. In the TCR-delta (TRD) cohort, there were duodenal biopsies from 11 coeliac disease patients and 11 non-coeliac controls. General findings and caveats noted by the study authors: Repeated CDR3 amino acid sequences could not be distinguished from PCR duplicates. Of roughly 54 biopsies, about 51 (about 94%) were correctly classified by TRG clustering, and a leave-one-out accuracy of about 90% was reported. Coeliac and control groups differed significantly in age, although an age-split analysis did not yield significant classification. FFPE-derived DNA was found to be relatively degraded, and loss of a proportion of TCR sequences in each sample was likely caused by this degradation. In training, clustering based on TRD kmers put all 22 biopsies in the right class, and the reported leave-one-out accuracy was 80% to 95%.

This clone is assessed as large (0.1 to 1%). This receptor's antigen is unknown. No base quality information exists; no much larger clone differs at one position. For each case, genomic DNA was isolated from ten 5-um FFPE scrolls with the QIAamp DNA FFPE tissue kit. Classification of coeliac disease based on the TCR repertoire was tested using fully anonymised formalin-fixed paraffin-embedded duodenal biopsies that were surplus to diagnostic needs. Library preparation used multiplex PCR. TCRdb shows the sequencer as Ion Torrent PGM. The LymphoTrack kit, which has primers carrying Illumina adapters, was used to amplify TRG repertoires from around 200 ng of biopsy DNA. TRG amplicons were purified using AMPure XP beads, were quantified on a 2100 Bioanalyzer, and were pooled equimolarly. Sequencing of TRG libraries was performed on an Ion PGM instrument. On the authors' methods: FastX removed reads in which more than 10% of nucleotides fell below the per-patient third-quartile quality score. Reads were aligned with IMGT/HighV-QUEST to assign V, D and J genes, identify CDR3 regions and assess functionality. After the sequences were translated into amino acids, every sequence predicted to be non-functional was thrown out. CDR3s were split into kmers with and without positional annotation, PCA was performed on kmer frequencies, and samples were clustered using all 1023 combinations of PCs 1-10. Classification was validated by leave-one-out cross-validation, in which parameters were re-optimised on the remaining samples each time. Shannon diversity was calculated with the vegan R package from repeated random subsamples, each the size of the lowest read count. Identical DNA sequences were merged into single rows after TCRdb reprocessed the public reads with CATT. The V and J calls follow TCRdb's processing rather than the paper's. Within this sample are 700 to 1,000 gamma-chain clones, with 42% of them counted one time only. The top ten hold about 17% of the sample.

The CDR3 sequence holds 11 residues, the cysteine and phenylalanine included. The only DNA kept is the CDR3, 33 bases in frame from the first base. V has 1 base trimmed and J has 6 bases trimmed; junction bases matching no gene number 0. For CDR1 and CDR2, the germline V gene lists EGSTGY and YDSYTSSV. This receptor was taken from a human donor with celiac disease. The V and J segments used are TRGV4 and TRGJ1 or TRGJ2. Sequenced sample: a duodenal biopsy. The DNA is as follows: TGTGCCACCTGGGATGGTTATAAGAAACTCTTT. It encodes CATWDGYKKLF.